This record looks at one T cell receptor (beta chain) sequence and its context. This record belongs to a study of blood T cell repertoires in COVID-19. Study-wide context: Spain, Italy and the United States supplied samples that represented acute and convalescent COVID-19. The analysed material was cDNA or gDNA that came from T cells, B-cell-depleted T cells, or PBMCs.

After removal of 6 bases from V and 5 bases from J, the junction contained 12 bases not matched to a gene. The CDR3 spans 15 residues. Germline CDR1 MNHEY, CDR2 SVGEGT. Per the original data handling: Reference gene primer amplification yielded estimated nucleated cell counts. The method was immunoSEQ multiplex PCR; TCRdb's version includes in-frame clones alone and lacks a portion of them. From that table come the V and J calls and clone size; the DNA was used to work out D and trimming. This sample has more than 95,000 clones, with roughly 79% found just once. This TCR came from a man between 65 and 85 years old with active or convalescent COVID-19. This chain uses TRBV6-2 or TRBV6-3 with TRBJ1-1; 7 positions agree with TRBD1. Sequenced input: peripheral blood. This CDR3 is CASSYDRVMVTEAFF. The DNA for the CDR3 is TGTGCCAGCAGCTATGACAGGGTAATGGTTACTGAAGCTTTCTTT.